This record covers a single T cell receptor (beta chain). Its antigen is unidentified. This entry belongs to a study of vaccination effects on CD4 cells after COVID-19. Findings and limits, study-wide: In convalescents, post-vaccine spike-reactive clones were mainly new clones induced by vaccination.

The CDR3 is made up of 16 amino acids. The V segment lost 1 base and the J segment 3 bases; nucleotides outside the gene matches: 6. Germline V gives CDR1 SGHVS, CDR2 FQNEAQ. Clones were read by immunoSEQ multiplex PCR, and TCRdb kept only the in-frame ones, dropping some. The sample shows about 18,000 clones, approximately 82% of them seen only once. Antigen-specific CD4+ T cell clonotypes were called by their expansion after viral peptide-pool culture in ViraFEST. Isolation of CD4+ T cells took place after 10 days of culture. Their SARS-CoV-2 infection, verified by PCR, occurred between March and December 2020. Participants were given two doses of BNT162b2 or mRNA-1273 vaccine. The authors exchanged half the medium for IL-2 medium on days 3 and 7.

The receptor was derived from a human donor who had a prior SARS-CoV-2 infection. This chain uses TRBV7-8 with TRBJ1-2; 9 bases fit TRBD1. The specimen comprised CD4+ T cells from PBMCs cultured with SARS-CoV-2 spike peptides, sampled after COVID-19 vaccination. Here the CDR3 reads CASSLVPRTGDYGYTF. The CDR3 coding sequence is TGTGCCAGCAGCTTAGTACCCCGGACAGGGGACTATGGCTACACCTTC.